These T cell receptor beta chains were read from a single sample in a study of blood T cell repertoires in COVID-19. Some clones are missing from TCRdb's copy, which holds only in-frame ones; the method was immunoSEQ multiplex PCR. This sample carries under 150,000 clones, about 84% of them seen once, and the ten largest clones take 10% to 15%. Sequencing used peripheral blood. The receptors come from a man between 60 and 70 years old with active or convalescent COVID-19. Both conserved end residues are part of each CDR3. Fields, in order: J gene, V gene, CDR3 protein.

J: TRBJ2-1; V: TRBV7-3; CDR3: CATSPGSLYSGGGEQFF
J: TRBJ2-1; V: TRBV12-2; CDR3: CASRLVSGKVNEQFF
J: TRBJ1-5; V: TRBV11-3; CDR3: CASSLVAGGLYSNQPQHF
J: TRBJ1-1; V: TRBV7-2; CDR3: CASSLAGWGAEAFF
J: TRBJ1-1; V: TRBV6-1; CDR3: CASSERGKTEAFF
J: TRBJ1-3; V: TRBV28; CDR3: CASTEASLNTIYF
J: TRBJ2-1; V: TRBV9; CDR3: CASSPELAGYNEQFF
J: TRBJ2-7; V: TRBV10-3; CDR3: CAISDPTSGQYF
J: TRBJ1-2; V: TRBV27; CDR3: CASSTGDGWGGYTF
J: TRBJ2-1; V: TRBV6-5; CDR3: CASSPALDTYNEQFF
J: TRBJ2-7; V: TRBV27; CDR3: CASSFSGTNYEQYF
J: TRBJ2-1; V: TRBV7-9; CDR3: CASSTETSGDYNEQFF
J: TRBJ1-3; V: TRBV6-5; CDR3: CASRRAISGNTIYF
J: TRBJ1-1; V: TRBV30; CDR3: CACTRGTNTEAFF
J: TRBJ2-2; V: TRBV28; CDR3: CASSFPFLENTGELFF
J: TRBJ1-2; V: TRBV7-8; CDR3: CASSLDRTGNGYTF
J: TRBJ1-2; V: TRBV28; CDR3: CASSLSQQVGGYTF
J: TRBJ2-1; V: TRBV7-3; CDR3: CASSLKLAGGYNEQFF
J: TRBJ1-2; V: TRBV6-6; CDR3: CASRPGGDSGYTF
J: TRBJ1-2; V: TRBV4-3; CDR3: CASSPRTNDYGYTF
J: TRBJ1-2; V: TRBV5-4; CDR3: CASSLPGSGVGDGYTF
J: TRBJ2-1; V: TRBV14; CDR3: CASSRLDTFSYNEQFF
J: TRBJ1-1; V: TRBV19; CDR3: CASSEWGQGAAEAFF
J: TRBJ2-1; V: TRBV4-2; CDR3: CASSQGATYNEQFF
J: TRBJ1-1; V: TRBV10-3; CDR3: CAISDGSMNTEAFF
J: TRBJ2-7; V: TRBV28; CDR3: CASSLMGDEQYF
J: TRBJ1-5; V: TRBV5-1; CDR3: CASSLGGDTNQPQHF
J: TRBJ2-7; V: TRBV7-2; CDR3: CASSFRTGLTYEQYF
J: TRBJ2-7; V: TRBV24-1; CDR3: CATSDTREQYF
J: TRBJ2-7; V: TRBV29-1; CDR3: CSVEQGEAYEQYF
J: TRBJ1-4; V: TRBV5-6; CDR3: CASSRRTGVNEKLFF
J: TRBJ1-2; V: TRBV7-9; CDR3: CASSFRDWYGYTF
J: TRBJ2-3; V: TRBV18; CDR3: CASSPASTSGDTQYF
J: TRBJ2-1; V: TRBV5-1; CDR3: CASSQGLPGNEQFF
J: TRBJ2-2; V: TRBV6-4; CDR3: CASSDSKLAGEAGELFF
J: TRBJ2-7; V: TRBV9; CDR3: CASSVGGTGTYEQYF
J: TRBJ2-1; V: TRBV5-4; CDR3: CASSLTGNFYEQFF
J: TRBJ2-7; V: TRBV27; CDR3: CASSPSLAGLFEQYF
J: TRBJ2-5; V: TRBV12-3/TRBV12-4; CDR3: CASSSTGGRSQYF
J: TRBJ1-4; V: TRBV27; CDR3: CASSLGQGREKLFF
J: TRBJ1-4; V: TRBV7-8; CDR3: CASSFRGGDEKLFF
J: TRBJ2-7; V: TRBV6-5; CDR3: CASSYSDRGLYEQYF
J: TRBJ2-7; V: TRBV3-1/TRBV3-2; CDR3: CASSQPGQGVHEQYF
J: TRBJ1-6; V: TRBV4-1; CDR3: CASSQGQPGGSPLHF
J: TRBJ1-1; V: TRBV6-6; CDR3: CASSSLSTNLNTEAFF
J: TRBJ2-7; V: TRBV5-1; CDR3: CASSSTGEGEQYF
J: TRBJ1-6; V: TRBV4-1; CDR3: CASSQGPPPPKQAKTSPLHF
J: TRBJ1-5; V: TRBV6-6; CDR3: CASSPSHQPQHF
J: TRBJ1-1; V: TRBV28; CDR3: CASSFRDSAQGAFF
J: TRBJ1-1; V: TRBV28; CDR3: CASKRQGDSTEAFF
J: TRBJ1-2; V: TRBV14; CDR3: CASSHLLGHYGYTF
J: TRBJ1-6; V: TRBV7-9; CDR3: CASSFQIRGHSPLHF
J: TRBJ1-5; V: TRBV6-2/TRBV6-3; CDR3: CASSYSKTGDNQPQHF
J: TRBJ2-7; V: TRBV18; CDR3: CASSPSGGTYEQYF